These T cell receptor beta chains were read from a single sample in a study of blood T cells in healthy people across ages. TCRdb re-called the 5' RACE reads through MiXCR, storing one row per CDR3 protein. The sample includes 1.2 million to 1.5 million distinct CDR3 sequences, approximately 38% of them seen just once. Sequencing input: blood. All receptors derive from a woman aged 18-35 years in good health. The CDR3 runs from the conserved cysteine through the conserved F or W.

v_gene	j_gene	CDR3aa
TRBV3-1	TRBJ1-2	CASSQDRTAGRNYGYTF
TRBV6-1	TRBJ2-1	CASSEGREYNEQFF
TRBV19	TRBJ2-5	CASTDGTSRGETQYF
TRBV20-1	TRBJ1-6	CSASPPLSPLHF
TRBV29-1	TRBJ2-3	CSAGGAFGTDTQYF
TRBV20-1	TRBJ1-6	CSAREGDGIYNSPLHF
TRBV5-1	TRBJ2-4	CASSLSGRVDNEQYF
TRBV2	TRBJ2-7	CASRRWLAGYNEQYF
TRBV20-1	TRBJ2-1	CSARVAGVGETQFF
TRBV5-1	TRBJ2-7	CASSTRDRDVNEQYF
TRBV12-3/TRBV12-4	TRBJ1-2	CASSLRDIRNGAYGYTF
TRBV27	TRBJ2-2	CASSLRTNTGELFF
TRBV7-2	TRBJ2-7	CASSLAGQAQYF
TRBV5-1	TRBJ2-3	CASTITGNGGPDTQYF
TRBV12-3/TRBV12-4	TRBJ2-7	CASSPGAGRAVYEQYF
TRBV5-1	TRBJ1-2	CASSPGGNHGYTF
TRBV6-6	TRBJ1-1	CASIDRGDTEAFF
TRBV6-1	TRBJ2-3	CASSESPKPADTQYF
TRBV6-5	TRBJ2-3	CASSYSSGGAYTDTQYF
TRBV27	TRBJ2-7	CASSLSELNEQYF
TRBV20-1	TRBJ2-1	CSAGGGPRGVGEQFF
TRBV12-3/TRBV12-4	TRBJ2-3	CASSLRAGGPQAGTDTQYF
TRBV20-1	TRBJ2-1	CSASSGAEQFF
TRBV20-1	TRBJ2-3	CSARESSGTDTQYF
TRBV4-1	TRBJ2-5	CASSQDWASGPIFMEQYF
TRBV7-9	TRBJ1-2	CASSSRGQGNYGYTF
TRBV3-1	TRBJ1-2	CASSEQGRYGYTF
TRBV4-1	TRBJ2-3	CASSQPKWTGRDSTDTQYF
TRBV3-1	TRBJ1-6	CASSQMQGYNSPLHF
TRBV20-1	TRBJ1-2	CSASGQLNRYGYTF
TRBV6-1	TRBJ1-1	CASSPRSTGTSMNTEAFF
TRBV12-3/TRBV12-4	TRBJ2-3	CASISQRGVTDTQYF
TRBV20-1	TRBJ2-2	CSASKTGSDPGELFF
TRBV5-1	TRBJ2-3	CASSLRPSMEIVTDTQYF
TRBV29-1	TRBJ2-6	CSVWGQGANVLTF
TRBV6-6	TRBJ2-5	CASSYRTSGGRRETQYF
TRBV11-1	TRBJ1-2	CASSPTGAQGYGYTF
TRBV14	TRBJ2-1	CASSQAAGAFLNEQFF
TRBV7-6	TRBJ1-2	CASSLEVRAGNYGYTF
TRBV30	TRBJ1-6	CAWRTTGLSSYNSPLHF
TRBV29-1	TRBJ1-5	CSVGDSEVGQPQHF
TRBV7-3	TRBJ2-1	CASSSDGREQFF
TRBV27	TRBJ2-5	CASSLGGGEGETQYF
TRBV19	TRBJ2-7	CASSSQGVYEQYF
TRBV7-2	TRBJ2-7	CASSARGQSSYEQYF